One T cell receptor (beta chain) is described in this entry. Germline is not matched at one junction end, which may reflect a read error. Donors had localized lung adenocarcinoma, a non-small cell lung cancer. The sample is drawn from a study of CD4 and CD8 cells across lung adenocarcinoma regions. This CDR3 region has 16 residues. CDR1 is SGHTA and CDR2 is FQGNSA in the germline V gene. One entry per CDR3 protein results from TCRdb running MiXCR on the PCR reads. The table records fewer than 15,000 distinct CDR3 sequences, roughly 56% of them present only once. Sequencing used CD8+ T cells from the margin of a lung tumor. This sequence joins TRBV7-2 and TRBJ2-4, with D perhaps TRBD2 (5 bases). The sequence came from a female donor with lung adenocarcinoma. The CD4 and CD8 labels of this study may be unreliable. CDR3 coding DNA: TGTGCGAGCAGCGCCTCTGGGCTGGGAGCCAAAGATACGCAGTACTTC. It encodes CASSASGLGAKDTQYF.